One and the same sample provided the 29 T cell receptor beta chains below, sequenced in a study of shared clonotypes between healthy human individuals. Measured with immunoSEQ multiplex PCR; TCRdb has only the in-frame clones, and not every one. In the table there are some 1 million clones, about three quarters of which are singletons. The material sequenced was memory CD4+ T cells sorted from blood. Subset meaning: CD45RA-negative fraction. The receptors come from a man aged 18 to 30 in good health.

The chain links TRBV30 to TRBJ2-5; 9 bases are shared with TRBD2. The CDR3 runs 16 residues. The germline gives CDR1 GTSNPN, CDR2 SVGIG (reference sequence). The trim removed 0 bases at V and 4 bases at J, leaving 9 bases unmatched. The DNA for the CDR3 is TGTGCCTGGAGTGTAAATAGCGGGAGTACCGGAGAGACCCAGTACTTC. Amino acid sequence: CAWSVNSGSTGETQYF.

This clone was observed once. The rearrangement uses TRBV5-1 and TRBJ2-3; D is uncertain. This CDR3 is built from 14 residues. Trimming shortened V by 6 bases and J by 2 bases, and 13 bases separated the two germline ends. From germline, CDR1 is SGHRS and CDR2 YFSETQ. CDR3 nucleotides: TGCGCCAGCACCTCGGAAGCGAACACAGATACGCAGTATTTT. Protein product: CASTSEANTDTQYF.

The CDR3 spells CASRLTEPETQYF. The CDR3 DNA reads TGTGCCAGCAGATTGACAGAACCGGAGACCCAGTACTTC. The chain carries TRBV28 and TRBJ2-5; possible D gene TRBD1, 5 bases. The V end was cut by 6 bases, the J end by 5 bases, with 13 bases between. Germline lookup yields CDR1 MDHEN and CDR2 SYDVKM. CDR3 length: 13 residues.

This chain links TRBV5-1 with TRBJ2-7; D might be TRBD1 (6 bases). The CDR3 contains 15 residues. Germline CDR1 is SGHRS and CDR2 is YFSETQ. The germline V and J ends were trimmed by 0 bases and 4 bases, with 14 bases remaining between them. The CDR3 sequence: CASSLVQGKGYEQYF. In DNA, the CDR3 is TGCGCCAGCAGCTTGGTCCAGGGGAAGGGGTACGAGCAGTACTTC.

The J gene is TRBJ2-3, the V gene TRBV29-1; D uncertain. CDR3 length equals 11 residues. Germline assignment: CDR1 SQVTM and CDR2 ANQGSEA. Trimming shortened V by 2 bases and J by 6 bases, and 6 bases separated the two germline ends. The chain's CDR3 is CSVEQRDTQYF. The CDR3 DNA reads TGCAGCGTTGAACAAAGGGATACGCAGTATTTT.

This rearrangement joins TRBV5-1 to TRBJ1-3; possibly TRBD1 for D (6 bases). The length of the CDR3 is 16 residues. V shed 1 base and J shed 2 bases, with 13 bases lying between them. CDR1 is SGHRS, CDR2 YFSETQ, per germline. CDR3 loop: CASSLSGGGTGNTIYF. The CDR3 DNA reads TGCGCCAGCAGCTTGTCGGGAGGGGGTACTGGAAACACCATATATTTT.

The chain links TRBV9 to TRBJ2-2, with D possibly called TRBD1 or TRBD2 (6 bases each). The V end lost 2 bases, the J end lost 5 bases, and 13 bases lay between the germline ends. Germline-derived CDR1 and CDR2 are SGDLS and YYNGEE. This CDR3 has 15 amino acids. This CDR3 is CASSVRGRQTGELFF. CDR3 nucleotides: TGTGCCAGCAGCGTCCGGGGGCGCCAAACCGGGGAGCTGTTTTTT.

The rearrangement joins TRBV7-9 to TRBJ2-7; TRBD1 is a possible D gene (5 bases). Per the germline V gene, CDR1 is SEHNR and CDR2 is FQNEAQ (reference sequence). The V gene lost 0 bases and the J gene lost 2 bases, with 14 bases spanning the gap. This CDR3 has 16 amino acids. CDR3 residues: CASSLARPGSAYEQYF. The CDR3 nucleotides read TGTGCCAGCAGCTTAGCGAGGCCAGGGTCTGCCTACGAGCAGTACTTC.

This chain links TRBV5-4 with TRBJ2-5; D may be TRBD1 (6 bases). V lost 4 bases and J 2 bases, leaving 15 bases between the germline ends. Germline V lookup: CDR1 SGHNT, CDR2 YYREEE (reference sequence). The CDR3 is 15 amino acids. Here the CDR3 DNA reads TGTGCCAGCAGCCTTAAGGCCGGGACACAAGAGACCCAGTACTTC. The encoded protein is CASSLKAGTQETQYF.

The J gene is TRBJ2-1, the V gene TRBV29-1; 9 bases line up with TRBD2. The CDR3 runs to 13 residues. From germline, CDR1 is SQVTM and CDR2 ANQGSEA. V gave up 6 bases and J gave up 4 bases; unmatched junction bases: 4. The CDR3, as DNA: TGCAGCGTACCGCGGGAGGGATACAATGAGCAGTTCTTC. Its protein product is CSVPREGYNEQFF.

Comments on this clone: A far larger clone is off by one base, so a read error is likely. This sample includes further DNA sequences coding for the same CDR3. The chain combines TRBV7-9 with TRBJ1-1; D not certain. Germline CDR1 and CDR2: SEHNR and FQNEAQ (reference sequence). The CDR3 has 13 residues. Trimming pared 1 base from V and 4 bases from J, leaving 7 bases between. For the CDR3, the DNA is TGTGCCAGCAGCTTAGGGGAAGGCACTGAAGCTTTCTTT. Amino acid sequence: CASSLGEGTEAFF.

CDR3 nucleotide sequence: TGCGCCAGCAGCCAGAGGGATGGGAGGGCGGGCTACAATGAGCAGTTCTTC. Translated: CASSQRDGRAGYNEQFF. J is TRBJ2-1 and V is TRBV4-1; TRBD2 agrees at 7 bases. J gave up 3 bases and V 3 bases, and 11 bases lay outside the gene matches. This CDR3 is built from 17 residues. Germline-derived CDR1 and CDR2 are MGHRA and YSYEKL.

This clone has just a few counts. V is TRBV5-1 and J is TRBJ1-2; the match to TRBD1 covers 8 bases. CDR3 length: 14 amino acids. CDR1 SGHRS and CDR2 YFSETQ come from the germline V gene. J was trimmed by 6 bases and V by 4 bases; bases with no gene match: 8. This CDR3 is CASSKGQETDGYTF. Written as DNA, the CDR3 is TGCGCCAGCAGCAAGGGACAGGAAACCGATGGCTACACCTTC.

This chain's CDR3 is CAVGSGSKGTGETQYF. CDR3 sequence (DNA): TGTGCCGTAGGGAGCGGGAGTAAAGGCACTGGGGAGACCCAGTACTTC. The V gene is TRBV10-3, the J gene TRBJ2-5, with 8 positions matching TRBD2. Germline CDR1 is ENHRY and CDR2 is SYGVKD. This CDR3 is 16 amino acids long. J gave up 5 bases and V 11 bases, and 19 bases lay outside the gene matches.

The chain recombines TRBV4-1 with TRBJ2-1; D assignment may be TRBD1 or TRBD2 (6 bases each). V shed 1 base and J shed 4 bases, with 20 bases lying between them. Germline V gives CDR1 MGHRA, CDR2 YSYEKL. The CDR3 is 18 amino acids. The DNA for the CDR3 is TGCGCCAGCAGCCAAGGTATCGGGGGAGAGGGGGTTTACAATGAGCAGTTCTTC. Translated, it gives CASSQGIGGEGVYNEQFF.

This clone appeared a few times. The chain uses TRBV15 and TRBJ2-7, with 11 bases identical to TRBD1. V was clipped by 6 bases and J by 4 bases; unmatched bases: 5. This CDR3 spans 14 amino acids. The germline V gene has CDR1 LNHNV and CDR2 YYDKDF (reference sequence). The CDR3: CATSGQGAGYEQYF. Here the CDR3 DNA reads TGTGCCACCAGTGGACAGGGGGCTGGATACGAGCAGTACTTC.

This clone was counted only a few times. The chain recombines TRBV6-1 with TRBJ1-5; 9 positions match TRBD1. CDR3 length: 14 amino acids. Losses at the gene ends were 10 bases for V and 5 bases for J; bases not matched to a gene: 9. Germline V gives CDR1 MNHNS, CDR2 SASEGT. CDR3 nucleotide sequence: TGTGCCATCCTTGGACAGGGGAAGGATCAGCCCCAGCATTTT. This gives the protein CAILGQGKDQPQHF.

The V gene is TRBV11-2, the J gene TRBJ2-7; D is undetermined. V lost 2 bases and J 0 bases, leaving 5 bases between the germline ends. Germline CDR1 and CDR2: SGHAT and FQNNGV. The CDR3 covers 13 residues. CDR3: CASSLPDSYEQYF. The CDR3 DNA is TGTGCCAGCAGCTTACCCGACTCCTACGAGCAGTACTTC.

The chain couples TRBV14 to TRBJ2-5; 7 nucleotides match TRBD2. The CDR3 totals 16 residues. V shed 4 bases, J shed 4 bases, and the junction held 12 bases outside the gene matches. Per the germline V gene, CDR1 is SGHDN and CDR2 is FVKESK. CDR3 nucleotide sequence: TGTGCCAGCAGCCCGTTGGAGACGGGAGGTGGAGAGACCCAGTACTTC. It codes for CASSPLETGGGETQYF. The whole variable domain, remainder taken from reference TRBV14 and TRBJ2-5, is EAGVTQFPSHSVIEKGQTVTLRCDPISGHDNLYWYRRVMGKEIKFLLHFVKESKQDESGMPNNRFLAERTGGTYSTLKVQPAELEDSGVYFCASSPLETGGGETQYFGPGTRLLVL.

The rearrangement joins TRBV5-4 to TRBJ2-3, with a weak D call TRBD1 (5 bases). The CDR3 length is 15 residues. Per the germline V gene, CDR1 is SGHNT and CDR2 is YYREEE (reference sequence). V lost 2 bases, J lost 0 bases, and 10 bases lay in between. The DNA of the CDR3 is TGTGCCAGCAGCTTAGACAGTTCGAGCACAGATACGCAGTATTTT. Translated: CASSLDSSSTDTQYF.

This clone was seen only once. The rearrangement links TRBV7-9 to TRBJ2-1; 9 bases match TRBD2. The V gene end was trimmed by 4 bases and the J gene end by 8 bases; junction bases not matched to a gene: 12. Germline assignment: CDR1 SEHNR and CDR2 FQNEAQ (reference sequence). The CDR3 has 16 amino acids. Here the CDR3 reads CASSSLVLAGFHEQFF. Here the CDR3 DNA reads TGTGCCAGCAGCTCGCTAGTGCTAGCGGGGTTCCATGAGCAGTTCTTC.

This clone was seen only a few times. At the DNA level, this CDR3 is encoded by other sequences in the same sample as well. V usage is TRBV10-3 and J usage is TRBJ2-5; 8 nucleotides agree with TRBD1. The CDR3 extends over 14 amino acids. The V gene end was trimmed by 8 bases and the J gene end by 2 bases; junction bases not matched to a gene: 7. The germline V gene has CDR1 ENHRY and CDR2 SYGVKD. The DNA for the CDR3 is TGTGCCATCGGGGGGACAGGAGCTCAAGAGACCCAGTACTTC. Amino acids: CAIGGTGAQETQYF.

The CDR3 reads CASSPDGGGYEQYF. The CDR3 DNA reads as TGTGCCAGCTCACCTGATGGCGGGGGTTACGAGCAGTACTTC. The chain recombines TRBV18 with TRBJ2-7; TRBD2 matches 7 bases. The trim removed 3 bases at V and 4 bases at J, leaving 6 bases unmatched. Germline V gives CDR1 KGHSH, CDR2 LQKENI. CDR3 length: 14 amino acids.

This chain joins TRBV7-9 and TRBJ2-3; 9 bases match TRBD2. CDR1 is SEHNR and CDR2 is FQNEAQ in the germline V gene (reference sequence). Trimming took 0 bases from V and 0 from J; bases not matched to a gene: 7. CDR3 length: 18 amino acids. In DNA form, the CDR3 reads TGTGCCAGCAGCTTAGCGCTTACTAGCGGGCCTAGCACAGATACGCAGTATTTT. It codes for CASSLALTSGPSTDTQYF.

V and J are TRBV7-9 and TRBJ1-5; weak D call: TRBD1 (6 bases). This CDR3 spans 16 amino acids. The germline V and J ends were trimmed by 0 bases and 6 bases, with 15 bases remaining between them. CDR1 is SEHNR, CDR2 FQNEAQ, per germline (reference sequence). CDR3 amino acids: CASSLAGGGGGQPQHF. The CDR3 nucleotides are TGTGCCAGCAGCTTAGCCGGAGGGGGGGGCGGTCAGCCCCAGCATTTT.

The J gene is TRBJ2-7, the V gene TRBV5-1; 12 bases are a match to TRBD2. Germline V gene lookup returns CDR1 SGHRS and CDR2 YFSETQ. The CDR3 extends over 15 amino acids. Trimming at V came to 4 bases and at J to 5 bases, leaving 7 bases not matched to a gene. This CDR3 reads CASSRSLAGGNEQYF. CDR3 bases: TGCGCCAGCAGCCGCAGCCTAGCGGGGGGGAACGAGCAGTACTTC. Based on the CDR3 plus reference TRBV5-1 and TRBJ2-7, the full variable domain is KAGVTQTPRYLIKTRGQQVTLSCSPISGHRSVSWYQQTPGQGLQFLFEYFSETQRNKGNFPGRFSGRQFSNSRSEMNVSTLELGDSALYLCASSRSLAGGNEQYFGPGTRLTVT.

The table lists this clone with a few counts. Other DNA sequences within the sample encode an identical CDR3. This chain links TRBV19 with TRBJ1-5; 9 bases match TRBD1. The CDR3 covers 14 residues. Germline lookup yields CDR1 LNHDA and CDR2 SQIVND (reference sequence). The V gene end was trimmed by 4 bases and the J gene end by 7 bases; junction bases not matched to a gene: 5. The CDR3: CASSTQGAGQPQHF. CDR3 sequence (DNA): TGTGCCAGTAGTACACAGGGGGCGGGACAGCCCCAGCATTTT.

This clone has a single count. Other DNA variants within this sample encode the same CDR3. V and J are TRBV6-5 and TRBJ2-5; 7 bases map to TRBD1. The ends lost 6 bases at V and 3 bases at J; junction bases unmatched: 4. The CDR3 has 13 amino acids. Per germline, CDR1 MNHEY and CDR2 SVGAGI. The CDR3 DNA reads TGTGCCAGCAGCAGACAGGGAAAAGAGACCCAGTACTTC. Translating gives CASSRQGKETQYF.

The V gene is TRBV13, the J gene TRBJ2-4; 11 bases are shared with TRBD2. With 3 bases clipped from V and 5 bases from J, the junction kept 15 bases outside the gene matches. The CDR3 extends over 19 amino acids. Germline assignment: CDR1 PRHDT and CDR2 FYEKMQ (reference sequence). The CDR3 sequence is CASSFAPWLGSGGENIQYF. In nucleotides, the CDR3 is TGTGCCAGCAGCTTTGCCCCCTGGCTCGGTAGCGGGGGGGAAAACATTCAGTACTTC.